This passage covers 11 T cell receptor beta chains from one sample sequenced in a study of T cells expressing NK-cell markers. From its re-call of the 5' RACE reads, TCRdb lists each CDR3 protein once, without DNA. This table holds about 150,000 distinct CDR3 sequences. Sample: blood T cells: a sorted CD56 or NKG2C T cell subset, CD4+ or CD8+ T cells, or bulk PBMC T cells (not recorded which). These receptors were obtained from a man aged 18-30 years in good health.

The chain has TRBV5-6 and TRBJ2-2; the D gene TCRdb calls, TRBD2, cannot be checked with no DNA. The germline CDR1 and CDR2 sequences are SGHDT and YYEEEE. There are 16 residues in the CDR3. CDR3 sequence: CASSLEVLADTGELFF. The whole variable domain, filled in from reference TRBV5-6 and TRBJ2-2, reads DAGVTQSPTHLIKTRGQQVTLRCSPKSGHDTVSWYQQALGQGPQFIFQYYEEEERQRGNFPDRFSGHQFPNYSSELNVNALLLGDSALYLCASSLEVLADTGELFFGEGSRLTVL.

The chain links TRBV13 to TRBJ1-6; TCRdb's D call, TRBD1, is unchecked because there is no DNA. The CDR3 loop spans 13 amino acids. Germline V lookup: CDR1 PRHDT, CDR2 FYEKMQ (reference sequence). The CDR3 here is CASSIRDRAPLHF.

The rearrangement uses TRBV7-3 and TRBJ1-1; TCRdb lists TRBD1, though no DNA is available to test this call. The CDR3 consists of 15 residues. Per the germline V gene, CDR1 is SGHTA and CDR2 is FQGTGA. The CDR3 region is CASSLEGPGDTEAFF.

CDR3: CASSPPAGGYNEQFF. The rearrangement uses TRBV9 and TRBJ2-1; TCRdb lists TRBD2, though no DNA is available to test this call. The V gene's germline CDR1 is SGDLS and CDR2 YYNGEE. The CDR3 loop spans 15 amino acids.

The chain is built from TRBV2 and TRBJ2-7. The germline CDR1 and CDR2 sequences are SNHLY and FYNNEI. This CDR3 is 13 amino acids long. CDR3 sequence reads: CASSEYGSDEQYF.

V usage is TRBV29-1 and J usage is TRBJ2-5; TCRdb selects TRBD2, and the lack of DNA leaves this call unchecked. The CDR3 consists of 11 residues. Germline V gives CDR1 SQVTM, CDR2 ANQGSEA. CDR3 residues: CSARGSETQYF.

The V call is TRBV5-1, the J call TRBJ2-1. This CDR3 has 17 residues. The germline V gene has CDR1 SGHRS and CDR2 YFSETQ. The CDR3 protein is CASSWTTPDSSYNEQFF.

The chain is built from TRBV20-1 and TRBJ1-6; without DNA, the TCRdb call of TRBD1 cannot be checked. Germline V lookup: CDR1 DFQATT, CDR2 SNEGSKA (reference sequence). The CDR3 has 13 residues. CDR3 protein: CSVSTGDFTPLHF.

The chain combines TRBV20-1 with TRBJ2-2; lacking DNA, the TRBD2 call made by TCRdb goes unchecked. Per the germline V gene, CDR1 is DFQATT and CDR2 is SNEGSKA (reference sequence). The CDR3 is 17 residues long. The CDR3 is CSARELAGGPIGGELFF.

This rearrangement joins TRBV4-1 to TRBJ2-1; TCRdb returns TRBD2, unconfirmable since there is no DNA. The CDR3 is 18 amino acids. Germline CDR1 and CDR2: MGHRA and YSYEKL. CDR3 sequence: CASSPGTSGPEGDNEQFF.

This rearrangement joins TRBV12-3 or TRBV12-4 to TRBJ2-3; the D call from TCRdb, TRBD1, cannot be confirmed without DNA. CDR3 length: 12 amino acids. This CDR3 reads CASSPLGDTQYF.